The present T cell receptor beta chain was sequenced within a study of T cells in Graves' hyperthyroidism and ophthalmopathy. The wider study: Peripheral blood was drawn at first diagnosis, prior to all treatment.

TCR beta CDR3 sequences were amplified from RNA transcripts. First-round RT-PCR targeting the TCR CDR3 was performed with the HTBI primer set. Each CDR3 protein is one row after TCRdb ran MiXCR on the multiplex PCR reads. The table has some 650,000 distinct CDR3 sequences, roughly 15% seen once; the top ten hold 2.5% to 4%. Germline CDR1 reads DFQATT; CDR2 reads SNEGSKA (reference sequence). The CDR3 is made up of 14 amino acids. Findings of the study overall: A 13 V-J signature model discriminated ophthalmopathy versus stable hyperthyroidism.

Exclusion of a patient resulted from uncontrolled infection, other autoimmune disease, pregnancy or lactation. With regard to this clonotype: Its antigen remains unknown. Possible read error: a much larger clone is one base away.

The chain is built from TRBV20-1 and TRBJ2-7, with 7 bases matching TRBD2. This receptor was taken from a woman in her forties with Graves' ophthalmopathy. The source material was blood. This CDR3 is CSAGLGGKTYEQCF. The CDR3 nucleotides read TGCAGTGCTGGCCTCGGGGGGAAGACCTACGAGCAGTGCTTC.